The 29 T cell receptor beta chains below all came from one sample that was sequenced in a study of cytomegalovirus exposure and HLA in healthy donors. Use of 60 Vbeta and 13 Jbeta primers characterized the PCR. TCRdb's copy holds only in-frame clones and misses some; the assay was immunoSEQ multiplex PCR. The sample carries 150,000 to 200,000 clones, 65% to 85% recorded once. The specimen was PBMCs. The receptors were sampled from a boy aged 2 to 9 in good health and CMV-seronegative.

As to this clone: A junction end diverges from the germline sequence, so it may reflect a read error. The chain uses TRBV19 and TRBJ1-2, with D perhaps TRBD1 (5 bases). The CDR3 totals 8 residues. Germline-derived CDR1 and CDR2 are LNHDA and SQIVND (reference sequence). CDR3 bases: TGTGCCAGTAACAGGTTCCCCTTC. It encodes CASNRFPF. Variable domain in full (rest from reference TRBV19 and TRBJ1-2): DGGITQSPKYLFRKEGQNVTLSCEQNLNHDAMYWYRQDPGQGLRLIYYSQIVNDFQKGDIAEGYSVSREKKESFPLTVTSAQKNPTAFYLCASNRFPFGSGTRLTVV.

V is TRBV7-8 and J is TRBJ2-7; TRBD1 matches 8 bases. This CDR3 has 15 amino acids. Germline CDR1 and CDR2: SGHVS and FQNEAQ. V shed 5 bases, J shed 5 bases, and the junction held 11 bases outside the gene matches. As DNA, the CDR3 is TGTGCCAGCAGCCCAAGAAGACAGGGGAGCAACGAGCAGTACTTC. Translating gives CASSPRRQGSNEQYF.

V gene TRBV6-1 combines with J gene TRBJ2-5; 9 bases are a match to TRBD1. Unmatched junction bases numbered 6, after V lost 8 bases and J lost 5 bases. CDR3 length: 13 amino acids. Germline CDR1 is MNHNS and CDR2 is SASEGT. In DNA, the CDR3 is TGTGCCAGCTGGGGACAGGGTGGGGAGACCCAGTACTTC. It encodes CASWGQGGETQYF.

The rearrangement links TRBV6-1 to TRBJ2-5; perhaps TRBD1 as D (6 bases). Germline CDR1 reads MNHNS; CDR2 reads SASEGT. The ends were cut back, 7 bases at V and 2 bases at J, with 17 bases in the middle. This CDR3 has 15 amino acids. The CDR3 sequence is CASTAGQRKQETQYF. DNA of the CDR3: TGTGCCAGCACCGCCGGACAGAGAAAACAAGAGACCCAGTACTTC.

The chain has TRBV5-1 and TRBJ1-3, with 10 bases matching TRBD1. J lost 0 bases, V lost 4 bases, and 13 bases had no gene match. CDR3 length equals 19 residues. CDR1 is SGHRS, CDR2 YFSETQ, per germline. CDR3 sequence (DNA): TGCGCCAGCAGCGGCGACAGGGGGCGAGGTCCTTTCTCTGGAAACACCATATATTTT. Translating it yields CASSGDRGRGPFSGNTIYF.

In this sample, this clone turned up once. The chain joins TRBV7-6 to TRBJ2-6; maybe TRBD2 (5 bases). This CDR3 contains 16 residues. CDR1 and CDR2 (germline): SGHVS, FNYEAQ. Trimming stripped 2 bases from V and 3 bases from J, with 11 bases between. As DNA, the CDR3 is TGTGCCAGCAGCTTACGAGGGCAAGGTGGGGCCAACGTCCTGACTTTC. This encodes CASSLRGQGGANVLTF.

This clone has just one count. The rearrangement uses TRBV4-3 and TRBJ2-2, with 7 positions matching TRBD1. The CDR3 is made up of 16 amino acids. CDR1 and CDR2 from the germline V gene are LGHNA and YSLEER. V dropped 4 bases and J dropped 0; count of bases not matched to a gene: 5. CDR3 DNA: TGCGCCAGCAGCCGGGGGCAGGGGGCGAACACCGGGGAGCTGTTTTTT. It is translated as CASSRGQGANTGELFF.

The table lists this clone with a count of one. The J gene is TRBJ1-3, the V gene TRBV29-1; perhaps TRBD1 as D (6 bases). The CDR3 totals 13 residues. Trimming pared 7 bases from V and 2 bases from J, leaving 12 bases between. Germline-derived CDR1 and CDR2 are SQVTM and ANQGSEA. Written as DNA, the CDR3 is TGCAGCGGCAGCACAGGGCCTGGAAACACCATATATTTT. Residues: CSGSTGPGNTIYF.

The chain uses TRBV4-3 and TRBJ1-2, with D tentatively TRBD1 (6 bases). Germline loops: CDR1 LGHNA, CDR2 YSLEER. V gave up 1 base and J gave up 5 bases, with 20 bases separating them. This CDR3 region has 17 residues. CDR3 sequence: CASSQVRGDRTQYGYTF. The CDR3 DNA follows: TGCGCCAGCAGCCAAGTCAGGGGCGACAGGACCCAATATGGCTACACCTTC.

V and J are TRBV5-6 and TRBJ2-1; TRBD1 aligns across 9 bases. With V trimmed by 4 bases and J by 10 bases, 6 bases remained unmatched. Per germline, CDR1 SGHDT and CDR2 YYEEEE. This CDR3 has 13 amino acids. CDR3 loop: CASSRGTGREQFF. The CDR3 nucleotides are TGTGCCAGCAGCCGGGGGACAGGGAGAGAGCAGTTCTTC. Full variable domain (outside the CDR3, taken from reference TRBV5-6 and TRBJ2-1): DAGVTQSPTHLIKTRGQQVTLRCSPKSGHDTVSWYQQALGQGPQFIFQYYEEEERQRGNFPDRFSGHQFPNYSSELNVNALLLGDSALYLCASSRGTGREQFFGPGTRLTVL.

The genes are TRBV2 and TRBJ2-3, with TRBD2 as a possible D gene (6 bases). Trimming stripped 7 bases from V and 2 bases from J, with 16 bases between. Germline V gene lookup returns CDR1 SNHLY and CDR2 FYNNEI. The CDR3 extends over 15 amino acids. The CDR3 is CASTRGVKTTDTQYF. The CDR3, as DNA: TGTGCCAGCACTCGCGGGGTAAAGACCACAGATACGCAGTATTTT.

This chain links TRBV25-1 with TRBJ2-1; TRBD2 matches at 9 bases. The V and J ends lost 9 bases and 8 bases, in that order; junction bases with no gene match: 11. The CDR3 is 14 residues long. The germline V gene encodes CDR1 MGHDK and CDR2 SYGVNS. This chain's CDR3 is CASDQAGGPHEQFF. CDR3 DNA sequence: TGTGCCAGTGATCAGGCGGGGGGGCCACATGAGCAGTTCTTC.

V gene TRBV9 combines with J gene TRBJ2-3; possibly TRBD2 for D (6 bases). Germline V gene sequence: CDR1 SGDLS, CDR2 YYNGEE. V was trimmed by 0 bases and J by 4 bases, leaving 12 bases between them. The CDR3 is 15 amino acids. CDR3 DNA sequence: TGTGCCAGCAGCGTAGGAGGTAGCGGCGCAGATACGCAGTATTTT. Amino acid sequence: CASSVGGSGADTQYF.

This rearrangement joins TRBV14 to TRBJ2-1, with D tentatively TRBD1 (7 bases). This CDR3 spans 14 amino acids. Germline lookup yields CDR1 SGHDN and CDR2 FVKESK. Deletions cut 1 base from V and 9 bases from J, with 13 bases between. CDR3 in amino acids: CASSQASGGSEQFF. CDR3 bases: TGTGCCAGCAGCCAAGCCTCAGGGGGGTCTGAGCAGTTCTTC.

The chain links TRBV27 to TRBJ2-2; a possible D gene is TRBD2 (5 bases). The V end lost 7 bases, the J end lost 2 bases, and 8 bases lay between the germline ends. The CDR3 is 13 residues long. The germline V gene encodes CDR1 MNHEY and CDR2 SMNVEV (reference sequence). The CDR3 bases are TGTGCCAGCACCACGGGAAACACCGGGGAGCTGTTTTTT. This translates into CASTTGNTGELFF.

The CDR3, as DNA: TGTGCCAGCAGTGGCCGGGGACTAGTAAAAGACAATGAGCAGTTCTTC. Protein: CASSGRGLVKDNEQFF. This rearrangement joins TRBV2 to TRBJ2-1; 8 bases are shared with TRBD2. Trimming at V came to 4 bases and at J to 5 bases, leaving 10 bases not matched to a gene. Germline assignment: CDR1 SNHLY and CDR2 FYNNEI. The CDR3 extends over 16 amino acids.

The count of this clone is one. The chain joins TRBV19 to TRBJ2-5; D may be TRBD2 (5 bases). In germline, CDR1 is LNHDA, CDR2 SQIVND (reference sequence). The CDR3 length is 12 residues. Trimming took off 6 bases at V and 4 bases at J, with 9 bases between the two ends. CDR3 loop: CASRGAGETQYF. The CDR3 DNA reads as TGTGCCAGTAGGGGTGCGGGAGAGACCCAGTACTTC.

J is TRBJ1-1 and V is TRBV14; D gene ambiguous. Germline CDR1 is SGHDN and CDR2 is FVKESK. This CDR3 has 13 residues. V lost 2 bases to trimming and J lost 0 bases, with 4 bases between them. The CDR3 DNA sequence: TGTGCCAGCAGCCAACAAATGAACACTGAAGCTTTCTTT. It codes for CASSQQMNTEAFF.

The rearrangement joins TRBV6-5 to TRBJ2-3; D might be TRBD2 (5 bases). Germline CDR1 is MNHEY and CDR2 is SVGAGI. The CDR3 runs 13 residues. V lost 0 bases and J 4 bases, leaving 5 bases between the germline ends. Here the CDR3 reads CASSYSRADTQYF. Written as DNA, the CDR3 is TGTGCCAGCAGTTACTCGAGGGCAGATACGCAGTATTTT.

This clone has a single count. The chain has TRBV29-1 and TRBJ1-6; D is unresolved. V gave up 3 bases and J gave up 11 bases, with 14 bases separating them. The V gene's germline CDR1 is SQVTM and CDR2 ANQGSEA. The CDR3 length is 13 residues. CDR3 protein: CSVEEAAGAPLHF. DNA of the CDR3: TGCAGCGTTGAGGAGGCAGCCGGGGCACCCCTCCACTTT.

This clone was seen only once. The gene calls are TRBV5-6 and TRBJ2-7; TRBD1 matches at 9 bases. The CDR3 consists of 13 residues. The V and J ends lost 5 bases and 3 bases, in that order; junction bases with no gene match: 3. Germline CDR1 is SGHDT and CDR2 is YYEEEE. This CDR3 reads CASRTGGNYEQYV. The DNA of the CDR3 is TGTGCCAGCAGGACAGGGGGGAACTACGAGCAGTACGTC.

The chain combines TRBV15 with TRBJ2-3; 8 bases align to TRBD2. The CDR3 is 15 residues long. V was pared by 3 bases and J by 5 bases, with 7 bases of the junction left unmatched. CDR1 is LNHNV, CDR2 YYDKDF, per germline (reference sequence). The CDR3 nucleotides are TGTGCCACCAGCAGGGGACCCCGGGAGGGAGATACGCAGTATTTT. This encodes CATSRGPREGDTQYF.

The chain couples TRBV28 to TRBJ1-5; D uncertain. V was trimmed by 2 bases and J by 3 bases, leaving 11 bases between them. Germline CDR1 MDHEN, CDR2 SYDVKM. The CDR3 consists of 15 residues. The CDR3 nucleotides read TGTGCCAGCAGTTTACCCCGCCAGTCCAATCAGCCCCAGCATTTT. Its translation is CASSLPRQSNQPQHF.

This clone was counted only a few times. The chain joins TRBV7-2 to TRBJ2-1, with TRBD1 matching 7 bases. CDR1 is SGHTA, CDR2 FQGNSA, per germline. This CDR3 has 16 residues. The J segment lost 8 bases and the V segment lost 1 base, leaving 11 bases of the junction unmatched. In nucleotides, the CDR3 is TGTGCCAGCAGCTTAGATAGGCCCGCCCAGGGGGATGAGCAGTTCTTC. It specifies CASSLDRPAQGDEQFF.

The chain employs TRBV7-8 and TRBJ1-1, with 8 bases identical to TRBD1. The V gene's germline CDR1 is SGHVS and CDR2 FQNEAQ. Unmatched junction bases numbered 7, after V lost 3 bases and J lost 1 base. The CDR3 contains 16 residues. The CDR3 is CASSFEQGQGNTEAFF. In DNA, the CDR3 is TGTGCCAGCAGCTTTGAGCAAGGACAGGGGAACACTGAAGCTTTCTTT.

The chain uses TRBV27 and TRBJ2-6, with D perhaps TRBD2 (7 bases). CDR1 MNHEY and CDR2 SMNVEV come from the germline V gene (reference sequence). The CDR3 has 15 residues. V lost 3 bases to trimming and J lost 5 bases, with 11 bases between them. CDR3 sequence (DNA): TGTGCCAGCAGTTTGGGGGGGGCCTGGGCCAACGTCCTGACTTTC. This translates into CASSLGGAWANVLTF.

The V gene is TRBV2, the J gene TRBJ1-1, with D perhaps TRBD1 (5 bases). There are 15 residues in the CDR3. The V and J ends lost 1 base and 7 bases respectively, with 16 bases between them. Germline CDR1 SNHLY, CDR2 FYNNEI. The CDR3 nucleotides are TGTGCCAGCAGTGAAGTACTCAGGGCCAGCGTTGAAGCTTTCTTT. Residues: CASSEVLRASVEAFF.

V usage is TRBV5-1 and J usage is TRBJ1-4; D may be TRBD1 (6 bases). Trimming took 2 bases from V and 0 from J, leaving 11 bases between them. CDR3 length: 16 amino acids. CDR1 and CDR2 from the germline V gene are SGHRS and YFSETQ. CDR3 sequence reads: CASSFRTASTNEKLFF. The CDR3 bases are TGCGCCAGCAGCTTTCGGACAGCCTCAACTAATGAAAAACTGTTTTTT.

The rearrangement uses TRBV7-2 and TRBJ2-1; 9 bases agree with TRBD2. V lost 4 bases and J lost 8; bases outside the gene matches: 9. This CDR3 is 15 amino acids long. Germline-derived CDR1 and CDR2 are SGHTA and FQGNSA. The CDR3 sequence: CASSSEGLAVDEQFF. The CDR3 DNA is TGTGCCAGCAGCTCCGAGGGACTAGCCGTCGATGAGCAGTTCTTC.